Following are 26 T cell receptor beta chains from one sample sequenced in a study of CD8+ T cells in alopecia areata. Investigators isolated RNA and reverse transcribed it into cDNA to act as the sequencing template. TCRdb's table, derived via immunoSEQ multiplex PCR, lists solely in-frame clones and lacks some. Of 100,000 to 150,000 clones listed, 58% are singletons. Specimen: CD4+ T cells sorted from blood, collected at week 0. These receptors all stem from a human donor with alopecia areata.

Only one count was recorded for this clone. CDR3 sequence (DNA): TGTGCCAGCAGTTACGAGAATACCTACGAGCAGTACTTC. Residues: CASSYENTYEQYF. The J gene is TRBJ2-7, the V gene TRBV2; D is unresolved. Trimming stripped 5 bases from V and 2 bases from J, with 10 bases between. Germline lookup yields CDR1 SNHLY and CDR2 FYNNEI. The CDR3 consists of 13 residues.

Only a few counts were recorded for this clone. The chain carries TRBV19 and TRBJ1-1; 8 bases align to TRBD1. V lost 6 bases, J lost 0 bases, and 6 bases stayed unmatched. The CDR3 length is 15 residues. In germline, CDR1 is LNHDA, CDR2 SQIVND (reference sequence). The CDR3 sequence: CASSRSDRVNTEAFF. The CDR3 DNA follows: TGTGCCAGTAGCCGGTCGGACAGGGTGAACACTGAAGCTTTCTTT.

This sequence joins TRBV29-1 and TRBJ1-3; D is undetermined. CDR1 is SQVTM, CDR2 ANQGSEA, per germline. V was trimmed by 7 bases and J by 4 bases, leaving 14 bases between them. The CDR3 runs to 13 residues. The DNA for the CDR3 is TGCAGCGGCGCTATTGAGGAAGGAAACACCATATATTTT. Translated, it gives CSGAIEEGNTIYF.

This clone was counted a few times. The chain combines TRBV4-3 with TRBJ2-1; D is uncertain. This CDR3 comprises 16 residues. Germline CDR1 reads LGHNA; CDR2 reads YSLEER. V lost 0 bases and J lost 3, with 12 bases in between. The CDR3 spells CASSQDLSGYYNEQFF. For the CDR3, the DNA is TGCGCCAGCAGCCAAGATTTGAGTGGCTACTACAATGAGCAGTTCTTC.

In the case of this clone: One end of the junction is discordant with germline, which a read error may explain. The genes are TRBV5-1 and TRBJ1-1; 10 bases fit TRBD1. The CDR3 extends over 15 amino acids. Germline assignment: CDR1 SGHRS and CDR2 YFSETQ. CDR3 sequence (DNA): TGCGCCAGCAGCTCGGGGGGACAGGGGAACGCTGAAGCTTTCTTT. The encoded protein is CASSSGGQGNAEAFF.

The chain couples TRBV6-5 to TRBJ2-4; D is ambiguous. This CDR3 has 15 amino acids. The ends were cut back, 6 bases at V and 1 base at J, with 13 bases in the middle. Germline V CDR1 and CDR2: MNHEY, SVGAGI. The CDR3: CASSPHPRAKNIQYF. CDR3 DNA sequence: TGTGCCAGCAGCCCCCATCCACGGGCCAAAAACATTCAGTACTTC.

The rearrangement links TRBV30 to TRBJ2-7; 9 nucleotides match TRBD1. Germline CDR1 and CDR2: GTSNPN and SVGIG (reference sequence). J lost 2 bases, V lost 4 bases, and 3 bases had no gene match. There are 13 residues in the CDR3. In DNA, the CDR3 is TGTGCCTGGAAACGGACAGGGGCCTACGAGCAGTACTTC. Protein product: CAWKRTGAYEQYF.

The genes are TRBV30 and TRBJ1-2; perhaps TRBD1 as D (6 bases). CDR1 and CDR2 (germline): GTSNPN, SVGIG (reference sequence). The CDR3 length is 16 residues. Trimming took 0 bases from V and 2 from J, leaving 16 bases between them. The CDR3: CAWSVQGVLRNYGYTF. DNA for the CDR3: TGTGCCTGGAGTGTACAGGGTGTGTTAAGGAACTATGGCTACACCTTC. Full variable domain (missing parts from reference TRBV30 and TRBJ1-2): SQTIHQWPATLVQPVGSPLSLECTVEGTSNPNLYWYRQAAGRGLQLLFYSVGIGQISSEVPQNLSASRPQDRQFILSSKKLLLSDSGFYLCAWSVQGVLRNYGYTFGSGTRLTVV.

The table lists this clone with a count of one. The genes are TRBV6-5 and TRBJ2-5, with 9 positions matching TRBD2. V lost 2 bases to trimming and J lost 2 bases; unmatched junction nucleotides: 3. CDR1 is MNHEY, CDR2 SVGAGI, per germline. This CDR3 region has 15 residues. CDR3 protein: CASSYALAGQETQYF. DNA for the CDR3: TGTGCCAGCAGTTACGCCCTAGCGGGACAAGAGACCCAGTACTTC.

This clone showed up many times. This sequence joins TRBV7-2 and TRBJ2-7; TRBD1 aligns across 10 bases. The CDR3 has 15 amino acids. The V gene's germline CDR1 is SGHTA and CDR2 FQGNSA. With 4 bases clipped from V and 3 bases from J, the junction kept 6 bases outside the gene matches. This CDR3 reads CASSSRTGGLYEQYF. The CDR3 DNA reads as TGTGCCAGCAGCTCCCGGACAGGGGGACTCTACGAGCAGTACTTC.

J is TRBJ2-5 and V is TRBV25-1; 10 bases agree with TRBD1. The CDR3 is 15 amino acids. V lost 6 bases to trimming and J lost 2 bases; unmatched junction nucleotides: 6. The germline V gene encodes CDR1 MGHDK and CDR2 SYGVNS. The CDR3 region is CASSRQGAEQETQYF. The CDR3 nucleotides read TGTGCCAGCAGCCGACAGGGGGCGGAACAAGAGACCCAGTACTTC.

CDR3 in DNA: TGTGCCAGCAGCTTACGGACTGGCACAGATACGCAGTATTTT. This sequence encodes CASSLRTGTDTQYF. This chain connects TRBV4-2 to TRBJ2-3; the D gene is possibly TRBD2 (5 bases). Trimming took 5 bases from V and 1 from J, leaving 10 bases between them. This CDR3 comprises 14 residues. The germline CDR1 and CDR2 sequences are LGHNA and YNFKEQ.

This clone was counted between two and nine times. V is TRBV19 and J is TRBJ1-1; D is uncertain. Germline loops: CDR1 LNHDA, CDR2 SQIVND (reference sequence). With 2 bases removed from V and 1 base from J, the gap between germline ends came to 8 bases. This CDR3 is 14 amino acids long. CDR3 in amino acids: CASSIWNGNTEAFF. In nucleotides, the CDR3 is TGTGCCAGTAGTATATGGAACGGGAACACTGAAGCTTTCTTT.

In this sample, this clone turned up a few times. The CDR3 loop is CAWRDRGTEKLFF. Here the CDR3 DNA reads TGTGCCTGGCGGGACAGGGGAACCGAAAAACTGTTTTTT. This chain connects TRBV30 to TRBJ1-4; TRBD1 agrees at 10 bases. The V gene's germline CDR1 is GTSNPN and CDR2 SVGIG (reference sequence). J lost 8 bases, V lost 5 bases, and 5 bases had no gene match. The CDR3 is 13 residues long.

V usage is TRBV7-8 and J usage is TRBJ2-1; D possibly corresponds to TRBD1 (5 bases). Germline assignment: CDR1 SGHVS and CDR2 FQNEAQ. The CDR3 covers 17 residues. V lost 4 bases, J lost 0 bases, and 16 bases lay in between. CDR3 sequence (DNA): TGTGCCAGCAGCTCCTGGGCTGGGGCGAGCTCCTACAATGAGCAGTTCTTC. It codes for CASSSWAGASSYNEQFF. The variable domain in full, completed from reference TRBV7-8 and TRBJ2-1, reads GAGVSQSPRYKVAKRGQDVALRCDPISGHVSLFWYQQALGQGPEFLTYFQNEAQLDKSGLPSDRFFAERPEGSVSTLKIQRTQQEDSAVYLCASSSWAGASSYNEQFFGPGTRLTVL.

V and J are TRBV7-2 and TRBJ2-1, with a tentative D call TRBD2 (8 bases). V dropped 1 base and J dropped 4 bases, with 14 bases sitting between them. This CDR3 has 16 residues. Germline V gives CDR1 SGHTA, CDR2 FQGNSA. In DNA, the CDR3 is TGTGCCAGCAGCTTAGTTAGCGGGACAGATTACAATGAGCAGTTCTTC. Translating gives CASSLVSGTDYNEQFF. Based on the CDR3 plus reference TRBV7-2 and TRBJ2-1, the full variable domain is GAGVSQSPSNKVTEKGKDVELRCDPISGHTALYWYRQSLGQGLEFLIYFQGNSAPDKSGLPSDRFSAERTGGSVSTLTIQRTQQEDSAVYLCASSLVSGTDYNEQFFGPGTRLTVL.

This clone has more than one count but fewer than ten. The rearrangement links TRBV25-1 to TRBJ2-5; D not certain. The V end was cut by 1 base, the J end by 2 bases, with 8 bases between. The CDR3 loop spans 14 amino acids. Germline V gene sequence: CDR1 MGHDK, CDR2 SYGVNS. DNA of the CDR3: TGTGCCAGCAGTGAATCTTGGCTACAAGAGACCCAGTACTTC. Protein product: CASSESWLQETQYF.

This CDR3 is CASNSHPGGRYTF. The DNA for the CDR3 is TGTGCCAGCAACTCCCACCCAGGGGGACGCTACACCTTC. The chain recombines TRBV2 with TRBJ1-2; 7 positions match TRBD1. Germline V gene data show CDR1 as SNHLY and CDR2 as FYNNEI. J gave up 9 bases and V 7 bases, and 11 bases lay outside the gene matches. The CDR3 extends over 13 amino acids. Full variable domain (rest looked up from reference TRBV2 and TRBJ1-2): EPEVTQTPSHQVTQMGQEVILRCVPISNHLYFYWYRQILGQKVEFLVSFYNNEISEKSEIFDDQFSVERPDGSNFTLKIRSTKLEDSAMYFCASNSHPGGRYTFGSGTRLTVV.

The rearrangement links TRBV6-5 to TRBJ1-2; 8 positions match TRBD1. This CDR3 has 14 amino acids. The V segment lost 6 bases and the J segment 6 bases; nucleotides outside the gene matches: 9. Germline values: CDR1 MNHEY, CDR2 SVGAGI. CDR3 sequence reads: CASRSDRGWHGYTF. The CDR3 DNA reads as TGTGCCAGCAGGTCAGACAGGGGATGGCATGGCTACACCTTC.

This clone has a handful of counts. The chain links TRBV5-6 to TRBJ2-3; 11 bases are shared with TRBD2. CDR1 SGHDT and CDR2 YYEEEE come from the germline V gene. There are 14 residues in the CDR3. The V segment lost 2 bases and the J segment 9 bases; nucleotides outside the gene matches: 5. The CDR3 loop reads CASSFYSGGETQYF. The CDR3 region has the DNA TGTGCCAGCAGCTTTTATAGCGGGGGGGAGACGCAGTATTTT.

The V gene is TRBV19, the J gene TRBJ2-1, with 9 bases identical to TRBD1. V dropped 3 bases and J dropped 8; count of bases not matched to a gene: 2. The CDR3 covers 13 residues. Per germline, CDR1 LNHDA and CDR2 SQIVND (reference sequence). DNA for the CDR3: TGTGCCAGTAGTATCCGGGACAGGGATGAGCAGTTCTTC. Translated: CASSIRDRDEQFF.

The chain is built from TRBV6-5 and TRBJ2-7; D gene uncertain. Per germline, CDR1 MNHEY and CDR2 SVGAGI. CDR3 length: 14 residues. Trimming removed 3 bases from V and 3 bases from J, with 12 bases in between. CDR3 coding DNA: TGTGCCAGCAGTTATCGGCTAGATAGCTACGAGCAGTACTTC. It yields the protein CASSYRLDSYEQYF.

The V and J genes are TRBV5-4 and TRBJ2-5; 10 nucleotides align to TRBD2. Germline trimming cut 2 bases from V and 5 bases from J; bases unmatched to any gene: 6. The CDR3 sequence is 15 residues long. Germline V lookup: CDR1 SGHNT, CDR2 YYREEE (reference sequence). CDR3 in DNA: TGTGCCAGCAGCTTTCCTAGCGGGAGTATCGAGACCCAGTACTTC. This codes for CASSFPSGSIETQYF.

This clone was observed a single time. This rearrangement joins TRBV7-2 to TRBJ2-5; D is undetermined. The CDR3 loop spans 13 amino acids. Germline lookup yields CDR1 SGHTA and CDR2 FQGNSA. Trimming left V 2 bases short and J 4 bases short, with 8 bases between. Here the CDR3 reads CASSLFERETQYF. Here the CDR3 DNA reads TGTGCCAGCAGCTTATTCGAGAGAGAGACCCAGTACTTC.

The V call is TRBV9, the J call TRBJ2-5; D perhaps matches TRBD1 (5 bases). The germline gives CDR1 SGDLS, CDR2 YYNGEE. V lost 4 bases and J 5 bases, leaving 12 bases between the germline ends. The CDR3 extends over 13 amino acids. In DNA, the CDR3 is TGTGCCAGCAGCAGGGGCTCATGGGAGACCCAGTACTTC. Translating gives CASSRGSWETQYF.

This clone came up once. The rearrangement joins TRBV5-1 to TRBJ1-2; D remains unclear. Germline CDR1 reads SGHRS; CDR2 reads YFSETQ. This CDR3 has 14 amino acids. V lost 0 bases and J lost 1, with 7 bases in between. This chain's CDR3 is CASSLGRFNYGYTF. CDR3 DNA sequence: TGCGCCAGCAGCTTGGGTCGGTTTAACTATGGCTACACCTTC.